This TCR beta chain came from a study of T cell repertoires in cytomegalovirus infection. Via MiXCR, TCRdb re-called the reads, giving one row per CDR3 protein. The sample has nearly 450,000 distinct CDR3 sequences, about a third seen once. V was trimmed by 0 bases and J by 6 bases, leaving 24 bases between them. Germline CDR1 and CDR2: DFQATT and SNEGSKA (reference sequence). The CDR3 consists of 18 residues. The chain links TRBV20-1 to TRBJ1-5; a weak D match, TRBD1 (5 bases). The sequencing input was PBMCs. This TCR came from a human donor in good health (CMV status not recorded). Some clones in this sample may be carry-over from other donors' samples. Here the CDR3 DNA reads TGCAGTGCTAGAGATCGGTATTTGGGGCAGGGTTTGAGTCAGCCCCAGCATTTT. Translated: CSARDRYLGQGLSQPQHF.